This T cell receptor (beta chain) was sequenced during a study of blood T cell repertoires in COVID-19. Study as a whole: Whether acute or convalescent, the COVID-19 samples came from the United States, Italy and Spain.

V shed 2 bases and J shed 6 bases, with 29 bases lying between them. CDR1 is SGHTS, CDR2 YDEGEE, per germline. The CDR3 has 19 residues. Clones were sequenced by immunoSEQ multiplex PCR, and TCRdb holds only the in-frame ones, with some missing. The data show some 250,000 clones, about 83% seen once. The sequenced sample was peripheral blood. The rearrangement joins TRBV5-8 to TRBJ1-2, with D possibly TRBD1 on 6 matching bases. The receptor was isolated from an older man with acute or convalescent COVID-19. DNA for the CDR3: TGTGCCAGCAGCTTAGGCAGCAGGGGCTTCGAAAGGGAACCTAATGGCTACACCTTC. Translating it yields CASSLGSRGFEREPNGYTF. Combining the CDR3 with reference TRBV5-8 and TRBJ1-2 gives the whole variable domain EAGVTQSPTHLIKTRGQQATLRCSPISGHTSVYWYQQALGLGLQFLLWYDEGEERNRGNFPPRFSGRQFPNYSSELNVNALELEDSALYLCASSLGSRGFEREPNGYTFGSGTRLTVV.